This note documents a single T cell receptor (beta chain) sequence. This specimen belongs to a study of shared T cell receptors in the human thymus. In germline, CDR1 is WNHNN, CDR2 SYGVQD (reference sequence). V lost 5 bases, J lost 0 bases, and 13 bases lay in between. The CDR3 is 15 residues long. Assay: immunoSEQ multiplex PCR; the TCRdb copy retains only in-frame clones and omits some. The sample has hundreds of thousands of clones, approximately 90% seen once. The data were also submitted as part of a second study, on human thymus T cells.

Material: thymocytes. The V and J genes are TRBV10-1 and TRBJ1-1; D unclear. The receptor was isolated from a boy less than two years old with a congenital heart defect. CDR3 loop: CASSSLKEMNTEAFF. CDR3 DNA sequence: TGCGCCAGCAGTTCCCTCAAGGAGATGAACACTGAAGCTTTCTTT.